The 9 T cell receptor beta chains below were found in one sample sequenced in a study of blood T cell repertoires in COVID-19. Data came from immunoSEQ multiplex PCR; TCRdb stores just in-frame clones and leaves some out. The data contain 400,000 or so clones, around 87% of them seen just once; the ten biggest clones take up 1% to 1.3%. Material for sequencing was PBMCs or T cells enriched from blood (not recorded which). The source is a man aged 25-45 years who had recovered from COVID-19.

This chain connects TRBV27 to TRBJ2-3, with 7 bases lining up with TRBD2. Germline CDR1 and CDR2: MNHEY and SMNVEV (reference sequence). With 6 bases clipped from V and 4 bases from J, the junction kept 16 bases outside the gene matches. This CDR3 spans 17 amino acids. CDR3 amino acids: CASRPLSGFLGADTQYF. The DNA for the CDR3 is TGTGCCAGCAGGCCTCTTAGCGGGTTTCTCGGGGCAGATACGCAGTATTTT.

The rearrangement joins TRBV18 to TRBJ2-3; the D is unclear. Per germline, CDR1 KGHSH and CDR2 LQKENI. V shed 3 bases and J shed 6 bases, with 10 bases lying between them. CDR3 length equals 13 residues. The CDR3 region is CASSPLGWDTQYF. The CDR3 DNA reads TGTGCCAGCTCACCGCTAGGTTGGGATACGCAGTATTTT.

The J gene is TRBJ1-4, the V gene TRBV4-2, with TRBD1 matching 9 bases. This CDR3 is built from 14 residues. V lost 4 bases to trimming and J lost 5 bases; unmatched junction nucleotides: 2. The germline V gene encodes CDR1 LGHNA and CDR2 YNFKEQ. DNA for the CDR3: TGTGCCAGCAGCCTCGGACAGGGGAATGAAAAACTGTTTTTT. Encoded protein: CASSLGQGNEKLFF.

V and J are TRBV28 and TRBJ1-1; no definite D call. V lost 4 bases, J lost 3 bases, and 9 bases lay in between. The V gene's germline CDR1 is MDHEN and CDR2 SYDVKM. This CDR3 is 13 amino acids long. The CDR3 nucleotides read TGTGCCAGCAGTTCCGTCCTAGACACTGAAGCTTTCTTT. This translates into CASSSVLDTEAFF.

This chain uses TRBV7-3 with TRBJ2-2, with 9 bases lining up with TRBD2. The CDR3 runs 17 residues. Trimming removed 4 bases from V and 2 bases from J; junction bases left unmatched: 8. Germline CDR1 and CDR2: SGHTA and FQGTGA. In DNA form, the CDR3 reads TGTGCCAGCAGCTCGAGGGTAGCGGGAGCTAACACCGGGGAGCTGTTTTTT. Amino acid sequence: CASSSRVAGANTGELFF. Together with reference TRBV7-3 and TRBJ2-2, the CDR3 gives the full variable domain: GAGVSQTPSNKVTEKGKYVELRCDPISGHTALYWYRQSLGQGPEFLIYFQGTGAADDSGLPNDRFFAVRPEGSVSTLKIQRTERGDSAVYLCASSSRVAGANTGELFFGEGSRLTVL.

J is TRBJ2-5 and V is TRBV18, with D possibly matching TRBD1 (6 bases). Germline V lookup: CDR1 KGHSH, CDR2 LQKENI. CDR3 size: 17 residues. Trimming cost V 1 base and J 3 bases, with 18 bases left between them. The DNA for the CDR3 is TGTGCCAGCTCACCACTCTCGACGGTCCAGGGGAAAGAGACCCAGTACTTC. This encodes CASSPLSTVQGKETQYF. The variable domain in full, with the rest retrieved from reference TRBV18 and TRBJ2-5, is NAGVMQNPRHLVRRRGQEARLRCSPMKGHSHVYWYRQLPEEGLKFMVYLQKENIIDESGMPKERFSAEFPKEGPSILRIQQVVRGDSAAYFCASSPLSTVQGKETQYFGPGTRLLVL.

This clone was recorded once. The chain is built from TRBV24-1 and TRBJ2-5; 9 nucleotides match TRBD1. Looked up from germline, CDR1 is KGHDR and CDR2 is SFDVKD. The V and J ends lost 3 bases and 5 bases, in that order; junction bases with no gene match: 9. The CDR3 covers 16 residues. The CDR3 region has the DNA TGTGCCACCAGTGATCCTTCGACAGGGGGGGGCGAGACCCAGTACTTC. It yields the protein CATSDPSTGGGETQYF.

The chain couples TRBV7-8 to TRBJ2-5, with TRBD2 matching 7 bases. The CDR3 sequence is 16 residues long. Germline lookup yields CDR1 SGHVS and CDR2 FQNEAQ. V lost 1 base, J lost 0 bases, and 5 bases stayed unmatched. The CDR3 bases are TGTGCCAGCAGCTTAGGGGGACTACAGAACCAAGAGACCCAGTACTTC. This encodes CASSLGGLQNQETQYF.

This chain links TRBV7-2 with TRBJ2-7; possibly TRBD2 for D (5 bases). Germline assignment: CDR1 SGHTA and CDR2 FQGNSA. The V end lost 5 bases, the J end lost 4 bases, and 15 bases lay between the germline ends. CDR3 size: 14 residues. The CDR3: CASSPLGGGYEQYF. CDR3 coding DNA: TGTGCCAGCAGCCCCCTCGGAGGTGGTTACGAGCAGTACTTC.